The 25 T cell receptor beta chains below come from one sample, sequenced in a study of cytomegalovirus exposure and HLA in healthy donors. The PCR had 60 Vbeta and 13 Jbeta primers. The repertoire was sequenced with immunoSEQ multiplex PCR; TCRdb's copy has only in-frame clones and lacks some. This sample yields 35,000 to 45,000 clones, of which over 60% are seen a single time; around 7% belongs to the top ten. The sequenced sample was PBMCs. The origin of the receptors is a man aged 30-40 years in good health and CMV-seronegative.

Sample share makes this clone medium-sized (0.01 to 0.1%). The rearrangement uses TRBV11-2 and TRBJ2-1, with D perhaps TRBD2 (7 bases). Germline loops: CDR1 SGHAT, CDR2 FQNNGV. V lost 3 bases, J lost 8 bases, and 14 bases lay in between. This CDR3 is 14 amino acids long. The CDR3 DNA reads TGTGCCAGCAGCTTTGGGGGGGGGCTTGATGAGCAGTTCTTC. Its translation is CASSFGGGLDEQFF.

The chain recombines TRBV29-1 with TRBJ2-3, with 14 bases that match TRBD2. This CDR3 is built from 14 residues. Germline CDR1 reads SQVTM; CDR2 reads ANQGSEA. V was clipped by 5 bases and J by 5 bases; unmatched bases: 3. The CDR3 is CSVTGLAGVDTQYF. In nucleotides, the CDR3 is TGCAGCGTTACGGGACTAGCGGGAGTAGATACGCAGTATTTT.

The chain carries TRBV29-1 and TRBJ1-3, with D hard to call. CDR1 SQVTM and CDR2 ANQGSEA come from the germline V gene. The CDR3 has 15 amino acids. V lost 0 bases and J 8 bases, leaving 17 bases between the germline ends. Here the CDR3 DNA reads TGCAGCGTTGAAGATCGGAGTGCGGAGTTGGACACCATATATTTT. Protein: CSVEDRSAELDTIYF.

As DNA, the CDR3 is TGTGCCAGCAGTGAGGGAGGGGCGGAGACTAGCGAGCAGTACTTC. This encodes CASSEGGAETSEQYF. This rearrangement joins TRBV6-1 to TRBJ2-7; TRBD2 matches 7 bases. Germline assignment: CDR1 MNHNS and CDR2 SASEGT. The CDR3 extends over 15 amino acids. With 3 bases clipped from V and 6 bases from J, the junction kept 11 bases outside the gene matches.

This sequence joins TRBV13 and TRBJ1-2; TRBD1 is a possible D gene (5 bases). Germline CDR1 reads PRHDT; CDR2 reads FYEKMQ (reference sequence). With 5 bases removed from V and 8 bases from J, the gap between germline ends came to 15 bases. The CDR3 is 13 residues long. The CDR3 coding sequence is TGTGCCAGCAGCCTCCCAGGGTTTTACGGCTACACCTTC. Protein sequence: CASSLPGFYGYTF. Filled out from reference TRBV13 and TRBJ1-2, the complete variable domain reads AAGVIQSPRHLIKEKRETATLKCYPIPRHDTVYWYQQGPGQDPQFLISFYEKMQSDKGSIPDRFSAQQFSDYHSELNMSSLELGDSALYFCASSLPGFYGYTFGSGTRLTVV.

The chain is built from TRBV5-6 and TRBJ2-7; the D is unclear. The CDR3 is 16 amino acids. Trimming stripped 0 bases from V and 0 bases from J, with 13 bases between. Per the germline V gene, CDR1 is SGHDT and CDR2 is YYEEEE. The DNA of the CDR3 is TGTGCCAGCAGCTTGGGATTAGCCCAGAGCTCCTACGAGCAGTACTTC. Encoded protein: CASSLGLAQSSYEQYF.

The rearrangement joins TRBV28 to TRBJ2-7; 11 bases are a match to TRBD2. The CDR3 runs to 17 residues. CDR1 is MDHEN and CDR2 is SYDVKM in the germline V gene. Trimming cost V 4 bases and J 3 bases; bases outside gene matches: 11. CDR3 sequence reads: CASSSLPGTSGYYEQYF. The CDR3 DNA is TGTGCCAGCAGTTCTCTTCCCGGGACTAGCGGATACTACGAGCAGTACTTC.

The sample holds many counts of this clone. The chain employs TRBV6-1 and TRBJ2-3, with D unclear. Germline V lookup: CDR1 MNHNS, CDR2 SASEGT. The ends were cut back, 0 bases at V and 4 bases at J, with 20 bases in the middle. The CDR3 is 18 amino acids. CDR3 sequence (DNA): TGTGCCAGCAGTGAAGCGGCATTGTCCCCGCCGTGGTCAGATACGCAGTATTTT. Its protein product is CASSEAALSPPWSDTQYF.

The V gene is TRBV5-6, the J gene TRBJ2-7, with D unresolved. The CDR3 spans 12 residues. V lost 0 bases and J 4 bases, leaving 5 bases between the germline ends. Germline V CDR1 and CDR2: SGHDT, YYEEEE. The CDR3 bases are TGTGCCAGCAGCTTGGCCGTTTACGAGCAGTACTTC. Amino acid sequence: CASSLAVYEQYF.

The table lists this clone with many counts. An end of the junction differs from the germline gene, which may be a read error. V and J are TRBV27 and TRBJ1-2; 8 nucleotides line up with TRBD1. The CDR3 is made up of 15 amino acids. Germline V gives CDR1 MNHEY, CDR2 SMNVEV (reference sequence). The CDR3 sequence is CASSLSPDRVYGYTF. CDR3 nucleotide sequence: TGTGCCAGCAGTCTATCTCCGGACAGGGTTTATGGCTACACCTTC.

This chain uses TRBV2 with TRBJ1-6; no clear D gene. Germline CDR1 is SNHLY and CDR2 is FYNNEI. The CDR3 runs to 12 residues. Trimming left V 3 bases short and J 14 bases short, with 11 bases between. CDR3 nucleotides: TGTGCCAGCAGTGACTCTCCTGCAGCCCTCCACTTT. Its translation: CASSDSPAALHF.

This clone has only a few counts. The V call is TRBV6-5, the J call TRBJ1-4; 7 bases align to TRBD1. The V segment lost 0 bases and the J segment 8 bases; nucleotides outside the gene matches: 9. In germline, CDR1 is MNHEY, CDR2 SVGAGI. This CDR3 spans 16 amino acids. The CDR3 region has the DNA TGTGCCAGCAGTTACTCTTCGGCAGGGGGGAAGGAAAAACTGTTTTTT. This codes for CASSYSSAGGKEKLFF.

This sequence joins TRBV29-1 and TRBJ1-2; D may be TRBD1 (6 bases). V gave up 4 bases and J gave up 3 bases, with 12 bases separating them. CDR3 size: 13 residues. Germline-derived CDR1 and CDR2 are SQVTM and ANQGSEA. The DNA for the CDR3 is TGCAGCGTTGTAGGGGACAAGTACTATGGCTACACCTTC. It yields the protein CSVVGDKYYGYTF.

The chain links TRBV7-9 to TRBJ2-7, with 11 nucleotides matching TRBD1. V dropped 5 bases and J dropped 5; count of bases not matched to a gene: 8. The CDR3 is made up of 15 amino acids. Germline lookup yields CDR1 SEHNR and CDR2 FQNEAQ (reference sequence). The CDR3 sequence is CASSQTGTGGNEQYF. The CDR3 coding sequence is TGTGCCAGCAGCCAAACCGGGACAGGGGGAAACGAGCAGTACTTC. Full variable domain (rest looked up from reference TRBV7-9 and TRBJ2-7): DTGVSQNPRHKITKRGQNVTFRCDPISEHNRLYWYRQTLGQGPEFLTYFQNEAQLEKSRLLSDRFSAERPKGSFSTLEIQRTEQGDSAMYLCASSQTGTGGNEQYFGPGTRLTVT.

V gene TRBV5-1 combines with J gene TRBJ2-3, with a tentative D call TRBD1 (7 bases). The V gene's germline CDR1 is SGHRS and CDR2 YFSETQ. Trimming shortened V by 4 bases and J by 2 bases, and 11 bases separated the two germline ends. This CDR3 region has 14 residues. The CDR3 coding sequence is TGCGCCAGCAGCCCGGAGGGGGCCACAGATACGCAGTATTTT. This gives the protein CASSPEGATDTQYF. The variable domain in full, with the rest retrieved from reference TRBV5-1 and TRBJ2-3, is KAGVTQTPRYLIKTRGQQVTLSCSPISGHRSVSWYQQTPGQGLQFLFEYFSETQRNKGNFPGRFSGRQFSNSRSEMNVSTLELGDSALYLCASSPEGATDTQYFGPGTRLTVL.

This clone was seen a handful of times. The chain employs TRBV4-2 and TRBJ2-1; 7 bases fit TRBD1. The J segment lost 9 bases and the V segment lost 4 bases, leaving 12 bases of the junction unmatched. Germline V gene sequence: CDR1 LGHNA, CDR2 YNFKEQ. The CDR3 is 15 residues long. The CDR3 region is CASSPPRTGAGEQFF. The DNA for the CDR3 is TGTGCCAGCAGCCCTCCACGCACAGGGGCAGGTGAGCAGTTCTTC.

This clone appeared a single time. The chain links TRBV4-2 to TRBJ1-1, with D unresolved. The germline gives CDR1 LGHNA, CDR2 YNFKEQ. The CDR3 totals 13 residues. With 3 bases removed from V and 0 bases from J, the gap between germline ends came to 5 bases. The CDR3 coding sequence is TGTGCCAGCAGCCACGCAGTGAACACTGAAGCTTTCTTT. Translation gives CASSHAVNTEAFF.

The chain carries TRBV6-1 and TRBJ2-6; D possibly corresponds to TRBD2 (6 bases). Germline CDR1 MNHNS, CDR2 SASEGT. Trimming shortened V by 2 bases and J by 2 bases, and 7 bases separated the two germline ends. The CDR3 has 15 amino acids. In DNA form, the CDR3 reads TGTGCCAGCAGTGAACGGGAGACTGGGGCCAACGTCCTGACTTTC. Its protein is CASSERETGANVLTF.

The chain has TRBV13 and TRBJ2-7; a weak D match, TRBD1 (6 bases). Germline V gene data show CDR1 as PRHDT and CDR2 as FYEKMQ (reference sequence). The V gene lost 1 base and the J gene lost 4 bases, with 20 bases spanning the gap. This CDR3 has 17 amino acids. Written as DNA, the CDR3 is TGTGCCAGCAGCTTAGATTCCGACAGGCGGTCGGGGTACGAGCAGTACTTC. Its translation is CASSLDSDRRSGYEQYF.

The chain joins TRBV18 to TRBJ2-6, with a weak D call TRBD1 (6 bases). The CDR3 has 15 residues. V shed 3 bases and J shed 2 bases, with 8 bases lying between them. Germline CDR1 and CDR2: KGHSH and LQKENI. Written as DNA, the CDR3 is TGTGCCAGCTCACCCCAGGGGACTGGGGCCAACGTCCTGACTTTC. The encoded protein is CASSPQGTGANVLTF.

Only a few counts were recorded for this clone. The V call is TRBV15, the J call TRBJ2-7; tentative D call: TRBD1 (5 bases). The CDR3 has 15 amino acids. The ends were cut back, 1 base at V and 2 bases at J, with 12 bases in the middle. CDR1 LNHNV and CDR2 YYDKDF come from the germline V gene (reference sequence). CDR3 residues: CATSRGSGAPYEQYF. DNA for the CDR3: TGTGCCACCAGCAGAGGGAGTGGGGCCCCCTACGAGCAGTACTTC. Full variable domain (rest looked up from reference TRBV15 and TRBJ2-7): DAMVIQNPRYQVTQFGKPVTLSCSQTLNHNVMYWYQQKSSQAPKLLFHYYDKDFNNEADTPDNFQSRRPNTSFCFLDIRSPGLGDTAMYLCATSRGSGAPYEQYFGPGTRLTVT.

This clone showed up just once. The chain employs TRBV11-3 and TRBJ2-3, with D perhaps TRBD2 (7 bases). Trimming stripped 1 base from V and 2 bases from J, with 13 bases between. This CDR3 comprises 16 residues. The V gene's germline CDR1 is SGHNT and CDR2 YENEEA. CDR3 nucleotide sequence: TGTGCCAGCAGCTTAGGGGCGGGGGCTATCACAGATACGCAGTATTTT. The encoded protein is CASSLGAGAITDTQYF.

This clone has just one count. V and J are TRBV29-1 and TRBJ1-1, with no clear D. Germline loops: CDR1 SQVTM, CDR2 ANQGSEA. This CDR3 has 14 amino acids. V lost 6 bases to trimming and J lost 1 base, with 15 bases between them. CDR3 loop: CSVRGPLGNTEAFF. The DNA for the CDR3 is TGCAGCGTCCGAGGCCCGCTTGGGAACACTGAAGCTTTCTTT. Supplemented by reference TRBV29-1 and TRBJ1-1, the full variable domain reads SAVISQKPSRDICQRGTSLTIQCQVDSQVTMMFWYRQQPGQSLTLIATANQGSEATYESGFVIDKFPISRPNLTFSTLTVSNMSPEDSSIYLCSVRGPLGNTEAFFGQGTRLTVV.

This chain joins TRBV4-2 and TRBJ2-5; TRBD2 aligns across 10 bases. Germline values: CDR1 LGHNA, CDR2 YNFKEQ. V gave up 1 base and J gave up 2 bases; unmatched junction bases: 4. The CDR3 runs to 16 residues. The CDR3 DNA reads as TGTGCCAGCAGCCAAGTAGGAGCGGGGGGGCAAGAGACCCAGTACTTC. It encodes CASSQVGAGGQETQYF.

CDR3 in DNA: TGTGCCAGCAGTACCCAACAGGGTTCCAATCAGCCCCAGCATTTT. This codes for CASSTQQGSNQPQHF. The rearrangement links TRBV6-1 to TRBJ1-5, with a tentative D call TRBD1 (6 bases). Trimming left V 5 bases short and J 3 bases short, with 14 bases between. The CDR3 totals 15 residues. The V gene's germline CDR1 is MNHNS and CDR2 SASEGT.